Sequencing of this T cell receptor beta chain was carried out in a study of blood T cell repertoires in COVID-19. On the study more broadly: T cells, B-cell-depleted T cells, or PBMCs supplied cDNA or gDNA.

In the original workflow: Nucleated cell number was recorded as an estimate derived from reference gene primer amplification. Produced via immunoSEQ multiplex PCR; TCRdb's table is partial and in-frame only. D and trimming come from the DNA, and the V and J calls and clone size come from that table. The table lists more than 55,000 clones, roughly 88% of them singletons. CDR1 and CDR2 from the germline V gene are SGHDN and FVKESK. V was pared by 3 bases and J by 4 bases, with 18 bases between. The CDR3 consists of 16 residues. The receptor's source is a woman between 65 and 79 years old with acute or convalescent COVID-19. Sequencing was done on a sample of peripheral blood. J is TRBJ1-2 and V is TRBV14; tentative D call: TRBD1 (6 bases). Here the CDR3 DNA reads TGTGCCAGCAGCCATTCTTCAGGGGCCTTAGGCTATGGCTACACCTTC. Translating gives CASSHSSGALGYGYTF.